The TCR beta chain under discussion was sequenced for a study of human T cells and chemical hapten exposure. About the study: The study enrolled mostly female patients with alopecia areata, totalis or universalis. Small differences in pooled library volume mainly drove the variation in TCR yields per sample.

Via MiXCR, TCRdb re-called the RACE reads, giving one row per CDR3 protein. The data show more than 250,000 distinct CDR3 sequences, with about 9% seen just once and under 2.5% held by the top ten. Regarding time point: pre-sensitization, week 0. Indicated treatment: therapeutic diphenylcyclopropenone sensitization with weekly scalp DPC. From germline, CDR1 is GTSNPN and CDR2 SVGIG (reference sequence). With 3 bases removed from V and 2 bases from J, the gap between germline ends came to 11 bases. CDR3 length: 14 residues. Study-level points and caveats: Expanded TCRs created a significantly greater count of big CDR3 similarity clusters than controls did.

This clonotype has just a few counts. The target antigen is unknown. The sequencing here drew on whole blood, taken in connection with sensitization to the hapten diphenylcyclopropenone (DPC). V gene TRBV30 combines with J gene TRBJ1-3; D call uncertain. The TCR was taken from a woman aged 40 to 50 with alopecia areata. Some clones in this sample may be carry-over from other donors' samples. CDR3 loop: CAWRREAPGNTIYF. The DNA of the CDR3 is TGTGCCTGGAGGCGGGAAGCGCCTGGAAACACCATATATTTT. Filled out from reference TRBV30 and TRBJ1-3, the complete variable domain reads SQTIHQWPATLVQPVGSPLSLECTVEGTSNPNLYWYRQAAGRGLQLLFYSVGIGQISSEVPQNLSASRPQDRQFILSSKKLLLSDSGFYLCAWRREAPGNTIYFGEGSWLTVV.